The entry below describes one TCR beta chain. The data stem from a study of control samples from healthy donors and cancer patients. Method: immunoSEQ multiplex PCR; TCRdb's copy keeps in-frame clones and lacks some. The sample carries 170,000 or so clones, approximately 90% recorded once. The CDR3 totals 13 residues. V lost 5 bases to trimming and J lost 9 bases; unmatched junction nucleotides: 7. Looked up from germline, CDR1 is SGHTA and CDR2 is FQGNSA. The source of this sequence is a man between 25 and 39 years old in good health. V and J are TRBV7-2 and TRBJ1-1; 9 bases agree with TRBD1. Source material: blood. CDR3: CASSLGTGSKAFF. For the CDR3, the DNA is TGTGCCAGCAGCCTTGGGACAGGGAGTAAAGCTTTCTTT.